The next 30 T cell receptor beta chains were all read from a single sample in a study of blood T cell repertoires in COVID-19. Sequenced by immunoSEQ multiplex PCR; TCRdb stores in-frame clones only, minus some. The sample holds 99,000 or so clones, around 74% seen once. Sequencing was done on a sample of peripheral blood. All receptors derive from a woman in her seventies with acute or convalescent COVID-19.

The gene calls are TRBV19 and TRBJ1-2; D is unclear. Trimming left V 5 bases short and J 8 bases short, with 15 bases between. Germline CDR1 reads LNHDA; CDR2 reads SQIVND (reference sequence). The length of the CDR3 is 13 residues. CDR3 amino acids: CASSVRQDIGYTF. The CDR3 DNA is TGTGCCAGTAGTGTCCGGCAGGATATCGGCTACACCTTC.

The count of this clone is one. The CDR3 sequence: CASSHLALYEQYF. The CDR3 DNA is TGTGCCAGCAGCCACCTGGCCCTTTACGAGCAGTACTTC. V is TRBV6-5 and J is TRBJ2-7; D is uncertain. V dropped 6 bases and J dropped 4 bases, with 13 bases sitting between them. The CDR3 loop spans 13 amino acids. The germline CDR1 and CDR2 sequences are MNHEY and SVGAGI.

J is TRBJ2-3 and V is TRBV27; TRBD1 agrees at 7 bases. V lost 10 bases and J lost 2; bases outside the gene matches: 12. From germline, CDR1 is MNHEY and CDR2 SMNVEV (reference sequence). The CDR3 is 15 amino acids. Here the CDR3 reads CATNRAGGFTDTQYF. The CDR3 DNA follows: TGTGCCACCAACCGGGCAGGGGGATTCACAGATACGCAGTATTTT.

The chain carries TRBV20-1 and TRBJ1-1; the D gene is possibly TRBD1 (5 bases). Germline lookup yields CDR1 DFQATT and CDR2 SNEGSKA (reference sequence). This CDR3 has 13 residues. Trimming took off 3 bases at V and 6 bases at J, with 14 bases between the two ends. The CDR3 region has the DNA TGCAGTGCTAGTAGGGCGCAGGGTTCTGAAGCTTTCTTT. Translated: CSASRAQGSEAFF.

Here the CDR3 reads CASSLSFRTGSYGYTF. The CDR3 DNA follows: TGTGCCAGCAGTTTATCTTTCCGGACAGGTTCTTATGGCTACACCTTC. This chain connects TRBV27 to TRBJ1-2, with 7 positions matching TRBD1. The CDR3 is made up of 16 amino acids. J gave up 5 bases and V 0 bases, and 9 bases lay outside the gene matches. Germline CDR1 MNHEY, CDR2 SMNVEV (reference sequence).

The CDR3 DNA reads as TGTGCCAGCAGCGTAAGACAGGGGGACTATGGCTACACCTTC. Translated: CASSVRQGDYGYTF. The chain is built from TRBV5-4 and TRBJ1-2; 9 positions agree with TRBD1. The ends lost 4 bases at V and 3 bases at J; junction bases unmatched: 4. Germline CDR1 and CDR2: SGHNT and YYREEE (reference sequence). The CDR3 loop spans 14 amino acids.

The chain recombines TRBV6-5 with TRBJ1-1, with D tentatively TRBD1 (5 bases). Germline V lookup: CDR1 MNHEY, CDR2 SVGAGI. Between the trimmed V and J ends, which lost 6 bases and 2 bases, there was a span of 10 bases. This CDR3 has 13 amino acids. Here the CDR3 reads CASREGLNTEAFF. The CDR3, as DNA: TGTGCCAGCAGGGAGGGGCTTAACACTGAAGCTTTCTTT.

This clone has only a few counts. The chain recombines TRBV7-2 with TRBJ1-2, with 7 bases identical to TRBD1. The length of the CDR3 is 16 residues. CDR1 is SGHTA, CDR2 FQGNSA, per germline. J gave up 5 bases and V 1 base, and 10 bases lay outside the gene matches. The CDR3 sequence is CASSLDGRQGPYGYTF. DNA for the CDR3: TGTGCCAGCAGCTTAGACGGGAGACAGGGTCCTTATGGCTACACCTTC.

The CDR3 bases are TGTGCCAGCAGCTCCACGTATTCGGGGGGGATTGGCGGCTACACCTTC. As protein: CASSSTYSGGIGGYTF. This sequence joins TRBV7-2 and TRBJ1-2; a weak D match, TRBD1 (5 bases). CDR3 length: 16 residues. Per the germline V gene, CDR1 is SGHTA and CDR2 is FQGNSA. V was clipped by 4 bases and J by 8 bases, with 23 bases between them.

The rearrangement links TRBV30 to TRBJ1-2; 8 positions agree with TRBD1. The CDR3 spans 14 residues. Trimming removed 0 bases from V and 9 bases from J; junction bases left unmatched: 9. Germline CDR1 and CDR2: GTSNPN and SVGIG (reference sequence). In DNA, the CDR3 is TGTGCCTGGAGTGTGGGGAGACAGGGGTGGAGCTACACCTTC. This translates into CAWSVGRQGWSYTF.

The chain is built from TRBV3-1 (or the pseudogene TRBV3-2) and TRBJ2-6; D gene uncertain. Trimming pared 4 bases from V and 3 bases from J, leaving 16 bases between. Germline loops: CDR1 LGHDT, CDR2 YNNKEL (reference sequence). The CDR3 contains 17 residues. The CDR3 reads CASSLQQTTVGANVLTF. CDR3 nucleotide sequence: TGTGCCAGCAGCCTACAGCAAACCACCGTTGGGGCCAACGTCCTGACTTTC.

The V call is TRBV5-1, the J call TRBJ1-1; 7 bases align to TRBD1. Germline trimming cut 3 bases from V and 1 base from J; bases unmatched to any gene: 3. CDR1 SGHRS and CDR2 YFSETQ come from the germline V gene. The CDR3 covers 14 residues. The CDR3 region is CASSWTGQNTEAFF. For the CDR3, the DNA is TGCGCCAGCAGCTGGACAGGACAGAACACTGAAGCTTTCTTT.

V usage is TRBV10-1 and J usage is TRBJ2-1, with TRBD2 identical over 7 bases. Trimming at V came to 4 bases and at J to 0 bases, leaving 3 bases not matched to a gene. CDR1 is WNHNN and CDR2 is SYGVQD in the germline V gene (reference sequence). This CDR3 is built from 15 residues. CDR3 bases: TGCGCCAGCAGTGGAAGCGGGGACTCCTACAATGAGCAGTTCTTC. This sequence encodes CASSGSGDSYNEQFF.

The rearrangement links TRBV19 to TRBJ1-2; weak D call: TRBD1 (6 bases). Trimming shortened V by 3 bases and J by 6 bases, and 32 bases separated the two germline ends. This CDR3 is 20 amino acids long. From germline, CDR1 is LNHDA and CDR2 SQIVND (reference sequence). The chain's CDR3 is CASSMGSTGTSPYRRNGYTF. For the CDR3, the DNA is TGTGCCAGTAGTATGGGATCCACAGGGACCAGCCCGTATCGTAGGAATGGCTACACCTTC.

This sequence joins TRBV4-3 and TRBJ1-2; TRBD1 is a possible D gene (6 bases). Germline CDR1 reads LGHNA; CDR2 reads YSLEER. The CDR3 totals 16 residues. Trimming pared 4 bases from V and 4 bases from J, leaving 19 bases between. In DNA, the CDR3 is TGCGCCAGCAGCCCTGAGGACAGTTGGATGGGCTATGGCTACACCTTC. It yields the protein CASSPEDSWMGYGYTF.

The genes are TRBV11-2 and TRBJ2-7; 7 bases match TRBD1. CDR1 SGHAT and CDR2 FQNNGV come from the germline V gene. The CDR3 is 15 amino acids. Unmatched junction bases numbered 10, after V lost 6 bases and J lost 2 bases. In DNA form, the CDR3 reads TGTGCCAGCAGAGGAGGACAGGCTATGACCTACGAGCAGTACTTC. Translated, it gives CASRGGQAMTYEQYF.

The V call is TRBV6-1, the J call TRBJ1-6, with 10 bases fitting TRBD1. V shed 1 base, J shed 3 bases, and the junction held 0 bases outside the gene matches. The V gene's germline CDR1 is MNHNS and CDR2 SASEGT. The CDR3 is 16 amino acids. This chain's CDR3 is CASSEGTGGYNSPLHF. CDR3 in DNA: TGTGCCAGCAGTGAAGGGACAGGGGGCTATAATTCACCCCTCCACTTT.

This chain connects TRBV2 to TRBJ2-7, with 7 bases matching TRBD1. The CDR3 extends over 15 amino acids. In germline, CDR1 is SNHLY, CDR2 FYNNEI. V was clipped by 1 base and J by 3 bases; unmatched bases: 6. The CDR3 loop reads CASSEVRTGRYEQYF. DNA for the CDR3: TGTGCCAGCAGTGAAGTTCGGACAGGCCGCTACGAGCAGTACTTC.

The V call is TRBV6-6, the J call TRBJ2-1; 10 nucleotides agree with TRBD1. J lost 4 bases, V lost 2 bases, and 2 bases had no gene match. The CDR3 loop spans 15 amino acids. From germline, CDR1 is MNHNY and CDR2 SVGAGI (reference sequence). Here the CDR3 DNA reads TGTGCCAGCAGTTACGGGGGACAGGGGTACAATGAGCAGTTCTTC. Translated, it gives CASSYGGQGYNEQFF.

This clone was counted a few times. The gene calls are TRBV19 and TRBJ2-2; D may be TRBD2 (5 bases). Germline V gene lookup returns CDR1 LNHDA and CDR2 SQIVND (reference sequence). The CDR3 runs to 16 residues. Trimming pared 3 bases from V and 0 bases from J, leaving 11 bases between. CDR3 nucleotide sequence: TGTGCCAGTAGTATCGGAGGCAGCGCGAACACCGGGGAGCTGTTTTTT. This codes for CASSIGGSANTGELFF. The complete variable domain, with remaining parts taken from reference TRBV19 and TRBJ2-2, reads DGGITQSPKYLFRKEGQNVTLSCEQNLNHDAMYWYRQDPGQGLRLIYYSQIVNDFQKGDIAEGYSVSREKKESFPLTVTSAQKNPTAFYLCASSIGGSANTGELFFGEGSRLTVL.

V usage is TRBV5-1 and J usage is TRBJ2-1; 8 nucleotides agree with TRBD1. Germline loops: CDR1 SGHRS, CDR2 YFSETQ. The ends lost 0 bases at V and 5 bases at J; junction bases unmatched: 4. The CDR3 has 15 amino acids. The CDR3 reads CASSLVRGPNNEQFF. The CDR3, as DNA: TGCGCCAGCAGCTTGGTCAGGGGGCCAAACAATGAGCAGTTCTTC.

This chain joins TRBV6-1 and TRBJ1-1; tentatively, D is TRBD1 (5 bases). CDR1 is MNHNS, CDR2 SASEGT, per germline. V was cut by 1 base and J by 1 base, with 13 bases left in between. CDR3 length: 16 residues. The CDR3 region is CASSEGQGVGNTEAFF. The CDR3 coding sequence is TGTGCCAGCAGTGAAGGGCAGGGCGTCGGGAACACTGAAGCTTTCTTT.

The chain is built from TRBV7-2 and TRBJ1-2; 8 bases line up with TRBD1. The CDR3 extends over 15 amino acids. Germline trimming cut 5 bases from V and 1 base from J; bases unmatched to any gene: 6. Per the germline V gene, CDR1 is SGHTA and CDR2 is FQGNSA. This CDR3 reads CASSGSGQGNYGYTF. The DNA of the CDR3 is TGTGCCAGCAGCGGGAGTGGACAGGGTAACTATGGCTACACCTTC.

The chain has TRBV30 and TRBJ1-1; weak D call: TRBD1 (5 bases). Germline assignment: CDR1 GTSNPN and CDR2 SVGIG (reference sequence). The CDR3 is made up of 13 amino acids. The V end lost 0 bases, the J end lost 5 bases, and 10 bases lay between the germline ends. CDR3 in amino acids: CAWSVGGETEAFF. The CDR3 nucleotides are TGTGCCTGGAGTGTTGGAGGGGAGACTGAAGCTTTCTTT.

The V gene is TRBV2, the J gene TRBJ2-1; 13 nucleotides line up with TRBD2. The CDR3 extends over 15 amino acids. V lost 5 bases to trimming and J lost 5 bases; unmatched junction nucleotides: 3. CDR1 is SNHLY and CDR2 is FYNNEI in the germline V gene. In DNA, the CDR3 is TGTGCCAGCAGTTTCGGACTAGCGGGGGACAATGAGCAGTTCTTC. It encodes CASSFGLAGDNEQFF.

This clone was detected only a few times. The chain has TRBV18 and TRBJ2-3, with D possibly being TRBD1 (6 bases). From germline, CDR1 is KGHSH and CDR2 LQKENI. This CDR3 is 14 amino acids long. The germline V and J ends were trimmed by 2 bases and 2 bases, with 8 bases remaining between them. The CDR3 region has the DNA TGTGCCAGCTCACCAAAGGGGGACACAGATACGCAGTATTTT. Its protein is CASSPKGDTDTQYF.

This sequence joins TRBV6-2 or TRBV6-3 and TRBJ1-1; no clear D. Germline assignment: CDR1 MNHEY and CDR2 SVGEGT. The CDR3 loop spans 11 amino acids. V was trimmed by 5 bases and J by 9 bases, leaving 10 bases between them. This CDR3 reads CASSQTLKAFF. Written as DNA, the CDR3 is TGTGCCAGCAGTCAGACTTTAAAAGCTTTCTTT.

The rearrangement links TRBV5-5 to TRBJ2-2; 13 bases are shared with TRBD2. CDR3 length equals 16 residues. V dropped 4 bases and J dropped 4; count of bases not matched to a gene: 4. Germline-derived CDR1 and CDR2 are SGHKS and YYEKEE (reference sequence). CDR3 sequence (DNA): TGTGCCAGCAGCCGGACTAGCGGGGGATCCACCGGGGAGCTGTTTTTT. Amino acids: CASSRTSGGSTGELFF.

The V call is TRBV6-2 or TRBV6-3, the J call TRBJ2-7, with D perhaps matching TRBD2 (5 bases). CDR1 MNHEY and CDR2 SVGEGT come from the germline V gene. The CDR3 runs to 14 residues. Trimming pared 0 bases from V and 2 bases from J, leaving 8 bases between. The CDR3 DNA reads as TGTGCCAGCAGTTACTCGTGGGGAGCCTACGAGCAGTACTTC. Protein product: CASSYSWGAYEQYF.

The gene calls are TRBV9 and TRBJ1-4; 9 nucleotides match TRBD1. This CDR3 contains 14 residues. Germline loops: CDR1 SGDLS, CDR2 YYNGEE. Trimming removed 2 bases from V and 7 bases from J; junction bases left unmatched: 3. The chain's CDR3 is CASSVRQGGEKLFF. CDR3 DNA sequence: TGTGCCAGCAGCGTTCGACAGGGGGGTGAAAAACTGTTTTTT.